A selection of T cell receptor beta chains follows, all from one sample in a study of blood T cell repertoires in COVID-19. Profiling relied on immunoSEQ multiplex PCR, and the TCRdb table lists in-frame clones only, not all of them. The data show about 220,000 clones, roughly 84% seen once. What was sequenced was peripheral blood. The source of these receptors is a man in his fifties with active or convalescent COVID-19. Each CDR3 is given with its conserved first and last residue. A D gene is named only where the DNA matches it firmly. Expanded clones are given a class, and other clones once, few, many or no size at all.

d_call	clone_size	j_call	cdr3_length	v_call	cdr3_nt	cdr3_aa
-	-	TRBJ1-3	13	TRBV29-1	TGCAGCGTTGAATCTCTCTCTGGAAACACCATATATTTT	CSVESLSGNTIYF
TRBD1	few	TRBJ1-3	16	TRBV11-2	TGTGCCAGCAGAGCTTTATTAAACAGGGGAGGAAACACCATATATTTT	CASRALLNRGGNTIYF
-	once	TRBJ2-5	15	TRBV7-2	TGTGCCAGCAGCTTACAGGGTGTCGATAGAGAGACCCAGTACTTC	CASSLQGVDRETQYF
TRBD1	-	TRBJ2-3	13	TRBV29-1	TGCAGCGGTCGACAGGGTCCCACAGATACGCAGTATTTT	CSGRQGPTDTQYF
-	-	TRBJ2-5	16	TRBV5-1	TGCGCCAGCAGCTTGGTGGGCGGGGGCCCCCAAGAGACCCAGTACTTC	CASSLVGGGPQETQYF
-	-	TRBJ1-3	13	TRBV4-3	TGCGCCAGCAGCCAAGATCAGGGAAACACCATATATTTT	CASSQDQGNTIYF
TRBD2	-	TRBJ2-2	18	TRBV4-3	TGCGCCAGCAGCCAAGAACCGGCAGCGGGAGCCGCCACCGGGGAGCTGTTTTTT	CASSQEPAAGAATGELFF
-	-	TRBJ1-5	14	TRBV5-5	TGTGCCAGCAGCAGCCGACAGGGCAATCAGCCCCAGCATTTT	CASSSRQGNQPQHF
TRBD2	-	TRBJ2-3	15	TRBV20-1	TGCAGTGCTAGTAGGACTAGCGGAGTTACAGATACGCAGTATTTT	CSASRTSGVTDTQYF
TRBD1	-	TRBJ1-1	16	TRBV28	TGTGCCAGCAGTTTATATAGAGGGGACAGAAGAGTCGGAGCTTTCTTT	CASSLYRGDRRVGAFF
TRBD1	-	TRBJ2-4	16	TRBV30	TGTGCCTGGAGTGTAACAGGGGGTATAGCCAAAAACATTCAGTACTTC	CAWSVTGGIAKNIQYF
-	-	TRBJ1-6	18	TRBV4-1	TGCGCCAGCAGCCAAGACGTGAGGGCCAGAAAAAGTAATTCACCCCTCCACTTT	CASSQDVRARKSNSPLHF
-	-	TRBJ1-4	14	TRBV15	TGTGCCACCAGCAGAGATGGAGTCGCTGGTAAACTGTTTTTT	CATSRDGVAGKLFF
-	-	TRBJ2-2	15	TRBV7-2	TGTGCCAGCAGCTTGGAGGGAGTAGGGACCGGGGAGCTGTTTTTT	CASSLEGVGTGELFF
-	-	TRBJ1-2	14	TRBV2	TGTGCCAGCAGTGATCAGGGGCGTACTTATGGCTACACCTTC	CASSDQGRTYGYTF
-	few	TRBJ2-7	13	TRBV5-6	TGTGCCAGCAGCTTTGACAGTACCTACGAGCAGTACTTC	CASSFDSTYEQYF
-	-	TRBJ2-3	13	TRBV18	TGTGCCAGCTCATCCGGTCGCGCAGATACGCAGTATTTT	CASSSGRADTQYF
-	-	TRBJ1-1	17	TRBV19	TGTGCCAGTAGTATATTCGCGGGCGAAGGGAGGAACACTGAAGCTTTCTTT	CASSIFAGEGRNTEAFF
TRBD1	-	TRBJ1-1	14	TRBV5-4	TGTGCCAGCAGCTTGGGAGGGACAGAGGAGAACGCTTTCTTT	CASSLGGTEENAFF
-	-	TRBJ1-5	16	TRBV19	TGTGCCAGTAGTATAGTTTTCGGGGACTACGGTCAGCCCCAGCATTTT	CASSIVFGDYGQPQHF
TRBD1	-	TRBJ1-4	13	TRBV6-5	TGTGCCAGCAGTCCCTTTAGACAGGGAAAACTGTTTTTT	CASSPFRQGKLFF
-	few	TRBJ1-2	12	TRBV28	TGTGCCAGCAGTTACAGTCACTATGGCTACACCTTC	CASSYSHYGYTF
-	-	TRBJ2-2	14	TRBV7-2	TGTGCCAGCACCAAGAGGAGGAACACCGGGGAGCTGTTTTTT	CASTKRRNTGELFF
-	-	TRBJ1-2	15	TRBV6-5	TGTGCCAGCAGCCCAACCTCAGGGGCTACCTATGGCTACACCTTC	CASSPTSGATYGYTF
-	-	TRBJ1-1	14	TRBV7-9	TGTGCCAGCAGCTTAGCCCAGGGAAGCCTCTTAGCTTTCTTT	CASSLAQGSLLAFF